Included here is one TCR beta chain sequence, with context. The source of the sample is a study of blood T cell repertoires in COVID-19. Study overall: Acute and convalescent COVID-19 samples came from the United States, Italy and Spain.

Profiled with immunoSEQ multiplex PCR; TCRdb holds only in-frame clones, not every one. This repertoire shows 200,000 to 300,000 clones, 80% to 90% found once; its top ten account for 2% to 2.5%. This sequence originates from a man aged 40-50 years who had recovered from COVID-19. Sequenced: peripheral blood.

The CDR3 DNA is TGCGCTGCGACTAGCGGACACTACGAGCAGTACTTC. Amino acid sequence: CAATSGHYEQYF. The V call is TRBV10-2, the J call TRBJ2-7, with 9 bases aligning to TRBD2. The germline V gene encodes CDR1 WSHSY and CDR2 SAAADI. The CDR3 sequence is 12 residues long.